These 28 T cell receptor beta chains were all obtained from the same sample, sequenced in a study of identical twins. Each CDR3 protein is one row after TCRdb ran MiXCR on the 5' RACE reads. The repertoire holds fewer than 800,000 distinct CDR3 sequences, with just over 7% as singletons. The same sample was also studied in work on yellow fever vaccine responses in identical twins.

The sample consisted of PBMCs. These receptors originate from a woman aged 18-29 years in good health.

This clonotype came up a few times. The chain joins TRBV14 to TRBJ2-5; D uncertain. Germline V lookup: CDR1 SGHDN, CDR2 FVKESK. The CDR3 runs to 14 residues. Trimming cost V 1 base and J 5 bases, with 11 bases left between them. The CDR3 bases are TGTGCCAGCAGCCAAGCGAGTTTCCGCGAGACCCAGTACTTC. This translates into CASSQASFRETQYF.

This clonotype was observed at least ten times. J is TRBJ1-1 and V is TRBV25-1, with no clear D. V lost 7 bases, J lost 8 bases, and 8 bases lay in between. The germline V gene has CDR1 MGHDK and CDR2 SYGVNS. The CDR3 sequence is 10 residues long. The CDR3 reads CASMGREAFF. CDR3 in DNA: TGTGCCAGCATGGGCAGGGAAGCTTTCTTT.

The table lists this clonotype with a few counts. The chain employs TRBV27 and TRBJ1-2, with D hard to call. The ends were cut back, 6 bases at V and 1 base at J, with 15 bases in the middle. Germline lookup yields CDR1 MNHEY and CDR2 SMNVEV (reference sequence). The CDR3 consists of 15 residues. The CDR3 spells CASRGEPGLNYGYTF. CDR3 nucleotides: TGTGCCAGCAGGGGAGAGCCGGGTCTTAACTATGGCTACACCTTC.

This clonotype was observed at least ten times. The CDR3: CASSPNSGLADTQYF. The CDR3 coding sequence is TGTGCCAGCAGCCCAAATAGCGGGCTCGCAGATACGCAGTATTTT. The chain links TRBV4-2 to TRBJ2-3; TRBD2 agrees at 7 bases. With V trimmed by 4 bases and J by 4 bases, 8 bases remained unmatched. The CDR3 runs to 15 residues. Germline loops: CDR1 LGHNA, CDR2 YNFKEQ.

This clonotype was seen a few times. In nucleotides, the CDR3 is TGTGCCAGCAGTTTAGGGACAGCTGACTATGGCTACACCTTC. Protein product: CASSLGTADYGYTF. The V call is TRBV12-3 or TRBV12-4, the J call TRBJ1-2; D might be TRBD1 (6 bases). The CDR3 contains 14 residues. V was clipped by 1 base and J by 3 bases, with 9 bases between them.

The chain joins TRBV5-6 to TRBJ1-1; unclear D gene. The germline gives CDR1 SGHDT, CDR2 YYEEEE. The CDR3 is 15 residues long. Trimming shortened V by 0 bases and J by 1 base, and 10 bases separated the two germline ends. The CDR3 nucleotides are TGTGCCAGCAGCTTGGTTGAGGAAAGGAACACTGAAGCTTTCTTT. This codes for CASSLVEERNTEAFF. Variable domain in full (rest from reference TRBV5-6 and TRBJ1-1): DAGVTQSPTHLIKTRGQQVTLRCSPKSGHDTVSWYQQALGQGPQFIFQYYEEEERQRGNFPDRFSGHQFPNYSSELNVNALLLGDSALYLCASSLVEERNTEAFFGQGTRLTVV.

The chain is built from TRBV5-6 and TRBJ2-5; D is unclear. Deletions cut 4 bases from V and 0 bases from J, with 7 bases between. The CDR3 length is 13 residues. Germline lookup yields CDR1 SGHDT and CDR2 YYEEEE. DNA of the CDR3: TGTGCCAGCAGCCTTAGGTACCAAGAGACCCAGTACTTC. Protein: CASSLRYQETQYF.

This clonotype was detected a few times. The chain uses TRBV10-3 and TRBJ2-3; perhaps TRBD2 as D (6 bases). The CDR3 contains 13 residues. V gave up 4 bases and J gave up 6 bases, with 11 bases separating them. Per the germline V gene, CDR1 is ENHRY and CDR2 is SYGVKD. The CDR3 nucleotides are TGTGCCATCAGTGCGGGACTCGAGGATACGCAGTATTTT. Protein: CAISAGLEDTQYF.

This clonotype was detected ten times or more. This chain joins TRBV29-1 and TRBJ1-3; no reliable D call. The CDR3 totals 13 residues. V gave up 2 bases and J gave up 8 bases, with 13 bases separating them. Germline V gene lookup returns CDR1 SQVTM and CDR2 ANQGSEA. The chain's CDR3 is CSVEKGLQDTIYF. CDR3 in DNA: TGCAGCGTTGAAAAGGGTCTTCAAGACACCATATATTTT.

This clonotype was counted at least ten times. The chain uses TRBV5-1 and TRBJ2-1; the D gene is possibly TRBD2 (6 bases). The CDR3 is 15 amino acids. Germline CDR1 SGHRS, CDR2 YFSETQ. The V gene lost 4 bases and the J gene lost 5 bases, with 16 bases spanning the gap. This chain's CDR3 is CASSMISGNHNEQFF. CDR3 DNA: TGCGCCAGCAGCATGATTAGCGGTAATCACAATGAGCAGTTCTTC.

This clonotype was counted between two and nine times. This chain uses TRBV5-1 with TRBJ2-7, with D perhaps TRBD1 or TRBD2 (5 bases each). Deletions cut 3 bases from V and 0 bases from J, with 28 bases between. The CDR3 sequence is 20 residues long. Germline V gives CDR1 SGHRS, CDR2 YFSETQ. CDR3 loop: CASSSRAGTIVPGASYEQYF. CDR3 coding DNA: TGCGCCAGCAGCTCCCGAGCCGGGACGATCGTCCCGGGCGCCTCCTACGAGCAGTACTTC.

This clonotype was seen only a few times. The genes are TRBV5-5 and TRBJ2-7; TRBD1 aligns across 7 bases. This CDR3 is 14 amino acids long. CDR1 and CDR2 from the germline V gene are SGHKS and YYEKEE (reference sequence). With 4 bases clipped from V and 3 bases from J, the junction kept 7 bases outside the gene matches. The DNA for the CDR3 is TGTGCCAGCAGCCCAAGGGACAGATTCTACGAGCAGTACGTC. It codes for CASSPRDRFYEQYV.

The V call is TRBV11-2, the J call TRBJ2-1; D call uncertain. Trimming left V 1 base short and J 0 bases short, with 13 bases between. CDR3 length equals 17 residues. Germline CDR1 and CDR2: SGHAT and FQNNGV. CDR3 sequence (DNA): TGTGCCAGCAGCTTAGTCAGCGCCATCCTCTCCTACAATGAGCAGTTCTTC. Encoded protein: CASSLVSAILSYNEQFF.

The V and J genes are TRBV20-1 and TRBJ2-1, with 7 bases that match TRBD2. The germline V gene has CDR1 DFQATT and CDR2 SNEGSKA (reference sequence). Trimming at V came to 6 bases and at J to 3 bases, leaving 17 bases not matched to a gene. The CDR3 has 17 residues. The CDR3 protein is CSADPPRASGNYNEQFF. For the CDR3, the DNA is TGCAGTGCAGACCCCCCGCGGGCTAGCGGCAACTACAATGAGCAGTTCTTC.

This clonotype was seen a handful of times. The chain carries TRBV28 and TRBJ2-7; perhaps D is TRBD1 or TRBD2 (5 bases each). The germline V gene encodes CDR1 MDHEN and CDR2 SYDVKM. This CDR3 is built from 12 residues. V was pared by 3 bases and J by 10 bases, with 13 bases between. The CDR3 DNA is TGTGCCAGCAGTTTCAGTCGGGGACCTCAGTACTTC. Translated, it gives CASSFSRGPQYF.

Notes on this clonotype: A much larger clone differs by one base, so this may be a read error. The chain couples TRBV7-9 to TRBJ2-1, with D unclear. Germline values: CDR1 SEHNR, CDR2 FQNEAQ (reference sequence). The CDR3 consists of 11 residues. The DNA of the CDR3 is TGTGCCAGAAGCTTAGTTGGATTGGGGTTCTTC. This translates into CARSLVGLGFF. Based on the CDR3 plus reference TRBV7-9 and TRBJ2-1, the full variable domain is DTGVSQNPRHKITKRGQNVTFRCDPISEHNRLYWYRQTLGQGPEFLTYFQNEAQLEKSRLLSDRFSAERPKGSFSTLEIQRTEQGDSAMYLCARSLVGLGFFGPGTRLTVL.

Only a few counts were recorded for this clonotype. The chain uses TRBV10-3 and TRBJ1-2; no reliable D call. Germline-derived CDR1 and CDR2 are ENHRY and SYGVKD. CDR3 size: 15 residues. Trimming took off 0 bases at V and 4 bases at J, with 12 bases between the two ends. The CDR3 protein is CAISESAQNIYGYTF. The DNA for the CDR3 is TGTGCCATCAGTGAGTCGGCGCAGAACATCTATGGCTACACCTTC.

In this sample, this clonotype turned up a few times. V usage is TRBV29-1 and J usage is TRBJ2-7; maybe TRBD2 (5 bases). The CDR3 spans 12 residues. V gave up 4 bases and J gave up 0 bases, with 7 bases separating them. Germline V lookup: CDR1 SQVTM, CDR2 ANQGSEA. Written as DNA, the CDR3 is TGCAGCGTTGGGCGGGCCTCCTACGAGCAGTACTTC. This codes for CSVGRASYEQYF.

This clonotype has more than one count but fewer than ten. The rearrangement uses TRBV29-1 and TRBJ2-7; 11 bases map to TRBD2. This CDR3 has 13 residues. Germline values: CDR1 SQVTM, CDR2 ANQGSEA. V dropped 5 bases and J dropped 4; count of bases not matched to a gene: 4. CDR3 in DNA: TGCAGCGTTCCCGTAGCGGGAGGGTACGAGCAGTACTTC. Translation: CSVPVAGGYEQYF.

There are many counts of this clonotype. This chain joins TRBV5-1 and TRBJ1-1, with no clear D. Germline CDR1 and CDR2: SGHRS and YFSETQ. The CDR3 is 14 amino acids. Trimming cost V 4 bases and J 3 bases, with 13 bases left between them. CDR3 DNA: TGCGCCAGCAGCCCCGGAACCGGCTACACTGAAGCTTTCTTT. Protein: CASSPGTGYTEAFF.

This clonotype was counted many times. The chain recombines TRBV5-1 with TRBJ2-1; 7 nucleotides match TRBD2. The germline gives CDR1 SGHRS, CDR2 YFSETQ. Germline trimming cut 4 bases from V and 0 bases from J; bases unmatched to any gene: 7. This CDR3 comprises 16 residues. CDR3 DNA: TGCGCCAGCAGCGTCGAACTAGCGAGCTCCTACAATGAGCAGTTCTTC. As protein: CASSVELASSYNEQFF.

This chain joins TRBV19 and TRBJ2-7; 8 bases are a match to TRBD1. The V gene's germline CDR1 is LNHDA and CDR2 SQIVND (reference sequence). The CDR3 is made up of 13 amino acids. V lost 4 bases and J lost 5; bases outside the gene matches: 4. CDR3 residues: CASSRQGTDEQYF. The CDR3 DNA sequence: TGTGCCAGTAGTAGACAGGGGACGGACGAGCAGTACTTC.

Ten or more counts support this clonotype. Written as DNA, the CDR3 is TGTGCCAGCAGTTCCTTCCAGGGGCTGTTTTTT. Residues: CASSSFQGLFF. The genes are TRBV6-2 or TRBV6-3 and TRBJ2-2; a weak D match, TRBD1 (5 bases). The CDR3 totals 11 residues. Trimming stripped 4 bases from V and 13 bases from J, with 10 bases between. Germline CDR1 is MNHEY and CDR2 is SVGEGT.

The rearrangement links TRBV7-8 to TRBJ1-6, with no clear D. Between the trimmed V and J ends, which lost 1 base and 4 bases, there was a span of 8 bases. There are 15 residues in the CDR3. Germline assignment: CDR1 SGHVS and CDR2 FQNEAQ. CDR3 nucleotides: TGTGCCAGCAGCTTAGTTGGCAGATATAATTCACCCCTCCACTTT. It specifies CASSLVGRYNSPLHF.

The sample holds a few counts of this clonotype. The chain couples TRBV10-3 to TRBJ1-1; D is ambiguous. In germline, CDR1 is ENHRY, CDR2 SYGVKD. V was shortened by 0 bases and J by 1 base, with 6 bases between the two germline ends. This CDR3 contains 14 residues. CDR3 residues: CAISESSTNTEAFF. DNA of the CDR3: TGTGCCATCAGTGAGTCTAGTACGAACACTGAAGCTTTCTTT.

The chain links TRBV12-3 or TRBV12-4 to TRBJ2-4, with TRBD1 identical over 12 bases. The CDR3 has 15 amino acids. V lost 1 base to trimming and J lost 8 bases; unmatched junction nucleotides: 3. Here the CDR3 reads CASSLGDRGPDIQYF. CDR3 coding DNA: TGTGCCAGCAGTTTAGGGGACAGGGGGCCGGACATTCAGTACTTC.

The chain uses TRBV5-1 and TRBJ2-2; TRBD1 matches at 8 bases. Germline V lookup: CDR1 SGHRS, CDR2 YFSETQ. The CDR3 consists of 16 residues. V gave up 6 bases and J gave up 4 bases; unmatched junction bases: 11. The CDR3 nucleotides read TGCGCCAGCAAACCAGATCCAGGGGGCGGCACCGGGGAGCTGTTTTTT. Its protein product is CASKPDPGGGTGELFF.

The chain carries TRBV5-1 and TRBJ2-3, with 9 bases that match TRBD2. With V trimmed by 2 bases and J by 4 bases, 8 bases remained unmatched. In germline, CDR1 is SGHRS, CDR2 YFSETQ. The CDR3 consists of 16 residues. CDR3 amino acids: CASSFPGGGAADTQYF. CDR3 nucleotides: TGCGCCAGCAGCTTCCCGGGCGGGGGGGCCGCAGATACGCAGTATTTT.